The 14 T cell receptor beta chains below all came from one sample that was sequenced in a study of blood T cell repertoires in COVID-19. Clones were sequenced by immunoSEQ multiplex PCR, and TCRdb holds only the in-frame ones, with some missing. Of roughly 230,000 clones listed, roughly 80% were seen once; the top ten hold under 5%. What was sequenced was peripheral blood. These receptors were obtained from a middle-aged man with active or convalescent COVID-19.

CDR3 region: CASSLREWGTDTQYF. The CDR3 DNA is TGCGCCAGCAGCTTGAGGGAGTGGGGCACAGATACGCAGTATTTT. V gene TRBV5-1 combines with J gene TRBJ2-3, with a possible D match to TRBD2 (5 bases). Trimming removed 1 base from V and 1 base from J, with 10 bases in between. In germline, CDR1 is SGHRS, CDR2 YFSETQ. The CDR3 contains 15 residues.

This rearrangement joins TRBV27 to TRBJ2-1, with a possible D match to TRBD2 (6 bases). The ends were cut back, 11 bases at V and 12 bases at J, with 14 bases in the middle. Germline-derived CDR1 and CDR2 are MNHEY and SMNVEV (reference sequence). This CDR3 spans 10 amino acids. The CDR3 is CASGAGGQFF. The CDR3 nucleotides are TGTGCCTCCGGGGCCGGGGGGCAGTTCTTC.

This clone has only one observation. V and J are TRBV6-5 and TRBJ1-2; 8 nucleotides line up with TRBD1. The CDR3 totals 14 residues. Trimming took 6 bases from V and 5 from J; bases not matched to a gene: 8. Germline CDR1 reads MNHEY; CDR2 reads SVGAGI. This chain's CDR3 is CASSFSGGRYGYTF. CDR3 coding DNA: TGTGCCAGCAGCTTCTCAGGGGGCAGATATGGCTACACCTTC.

This chain joins TRBV27 and TRBJ2-7; D unclear. Germline CDR1 is MNHEY and CDR2 is SMNVEV (reference sequence). The V gene lost 6 bases and the J gene lost 0 bases, with 9 bases spanning the gap. This CDR3 is 13 amino acids long. The CDR3 spells CASSRTTSYEQYF. CDR3 sequence (DNA): TGTGCCAGCAGCCGAACTACCTCCTACGAGCAGTACTTC.

V and J are TRBV6-1 and TRBJ1-6; D gene ambiguous. CDR3 length: 15 amino acids. V was shortened by 2 bases and J by 6 bases, with 11 bases between the two germline ends. Germline values: CDR1 MNHNS, CDR2 SASEGT. CDR3 sequence reads: CASSEKRPGNSPLHF. In nucleotides, the CDR3 is TGTGCCAGCAGTGAAAAGAGGCCTGGTAATTCACCCCTCCACTTT.

This clone appeared a few times. CDR3 coding DNA: TGTGCCAGCAATAGGGGGCTCTACCGGCAAGAGACCCAGTACTTC. Encoded protein: CASNRGLYRQETQYF. The rearrangement joins TRBV2 to TRBJ2-5; TRBD1 matches 7 bases. The junction had 10 bases not matched to a gene; V was cut back by 7 bases and J by 2 bases. The CDR3 is made up of 15 amino acids. The germline gives CDR1 SNHLY, CDR2 FYNNEI.

The chain's CDR3 is CASSGTGGADTQYF. CDR3 DNA: TGTGCCTCCTCCGGGACAGGAGGGGCGGATACGCAGTATTTT. The chain uses TRBV30 and TRBJ2-3; TRBD1 matches at 8 bases. The V segment lost 7 bases and the J segment 6 bases; nucleotides outside the gene matches: 12. Germline values: CDR1 GTSNPN, CDR2 SVGIG (reference sequence). CDR3 length: 14 amino acids.

This chain links TRBV7-3 with TRBJ2-5; 10 bases agree with TRBD2. V was clipped by 5 bases and J by 1 base; unmatched bases: 10. Germline V gene data show CDR1 as SGHTA and CDR2 as FQGTGA. CDR3 length: 17 residues. The DNA for the CDR3 is TGTGCCAGCAGCAATCAATCCCTAGCGGGGGCCCAAGAGACCCAGTACTTC. This sequence encodes CASSNQSLAGAQETQYF.

The CDR3 coding sequence is TGTGCCAGCAGCTTAAGGCAGGGGAATTTCGGGGAGCTGTTTTTT. Protein product: CASSLRQGNFGELFF. V usage is TRBV13 and J usage is TRBJ2-2; TRBD1 might be the D (6 bases). In germline, CDR1 is PRHDT, CDR2 FYEKMQ (reference sequence). The CDR3 extends over 15 amino acids. The V end lost 2 bases, the J end lost 7 bases, and 14 bases lay between the germline ends.

This sequence joins TRBV29-1 and TRBJ1-4, with no clear D. The germline V gene has CDR1 SQVTM and CDR2 ANQGSEA. The CDR3 runs to 11 residues. V was trimmed by 6 bases and J by 12 bases, leaving 14 bases between them. For the CDR3, the DNA is TGCAGCGTCGGATCGGGCGGGGAACTGTTTTTT. This encodes CSVGSGGELFF.

This clone was seen ten or more times. As DNA, the CDR3 is TGTGCCAGCAGTGAAACGACAGGGAGTCCGCCCCAGCATTTT. Translation: CASSETTGSPPQHF. This sequence joins TRBV6-1 and TRBJ1-5, with TRBD1 matching over 7 bases. This CDR3 contains 14 residues. J was trimmed by 9 bases and V by 2 bases; bases with no gene match: 7. CDR1 is MNHNS and CDR2 is SASEGT in the germline V gene.

J is TRBJ1-2 and V is TRBV6-1, with D hard to call. Germline CDR1 and CDR2: MNHNS and SASEGT. The CDR3 totals 15 residues. Between the trimmed V and J ends, which lost 2 bases and 0 bases, there was a span of 10 bases. In nucleotides, the CDR3 is TGTGCCAGCAGTGAAATAATAAGCACTAACTATGGCTACACCTTC. Amino acid sequence: CASSEIISTNYGYTF.

This clone rates as medium-sized. This rearrangement joins TRBV6-4 to TRBJ2-3, with D possibly matching TRBD1 (6 bases). CDR3 size: 15 residues. Germline CDR1 reads MRHNA; CDR2 reads SNTAGT. With 2 bases removed from V and 1 base from J, the gap between germline ends came to 10 bases. DNA for the CDR3: TGTGCCAGCAGTGACCCCGCAGGGGGCACAGATACGCAGTATTTT. Residues: CASSDPAGGTDTQYF.

Concerning this clone: This sample also contains other DNA sequences that code for the same CDR3. V and J are TRBV5-1 and TRBJ2-7, with a possible D match to TRBD2 (6 bases). The germline gives CDR1 SGHRS, CDR2 YFSETQ. V was cut by 4 bases and J by 2 bases, with 13 bases left in between. The CDR3 covers 14 residues. The CDR3 nucleotides read TGCGCCAGCAGCCTACGCGGAGGGACCTACGAGCAGTACTTC. Amino acid sequence: CASSLRGGTYEQYF.